The 11 T cell receptor beta chains below come from one sample, sequenced in a study of blood T cell repertoires in COVID-19. Generated by immunoSEQ multiplex PCR, the TCRdb table keeps only in-frame clones and is missing some. In the table there are 200,000 to 250,000 clones, more than 70% of which are singletons. The sequenced sample consisted of peripheral blood. These receptors were obtained from a woman older than 75 with acute or convalescent COVID-19.

The chain joins TRBV11-2 to TRBJ2-2, with D perhaps TRBD1 (6 bases). This CDR3 is built from 15 residues. The V end was cut by 5 bases, the J end by 1 base, with 11 bases between. Germline V gives CDR1 SGHAT, CDR2 FQNNGV. Here the CDR3 reads CASSQDRQNTGELFF. The CDR3 DNA reads as TGTGCCAGCAGCCAGGACAGACAGAACACCGGGGAGCTGTTTTTT.

The V gene is TRBV13, the J gene TRBJ2-7; D call uncertain. V was trimmed by 0 bases and J by 5 bases, leaving 14 bases between them. The CDR3 consists of 15 residues. The germline V gene encodes CDR1 PRHDT and CDR2 FYEKMQ (reference sequence). CDR3 loop: CASSLGVQSQDEQYF. The CDR3 nucleotides read TGTGCCAGCAGCTTAGGGGTACAGTCGCAGGACGAGCAGTACTTC.

This sequence joins TRBV6-2 or TRBV6-3 and TRBJ1-2; TRBD1 aligns across 8 bases. The CDR3 contains 14 residues. Germline V gene lookup returns CDR1 MNHEY and CDR2 SVGEGT. J gave up 4 bases and V 5 bases, and 6 bases lay outside the gene matches. In DNA, the CDR3 is TGTGCCAGCAGTAGACACAGGGGGAGCTATGGCTACACCTTC. This gives the protein CASSRHRGSYGYTF.

CDR3 bases: TGTGCCAGCAGCTCGACAGGAGAAGGAAACACCATATATTTT. This sequence encodes CASSSTGEGNTIYF. The V call is TRBV7-2, the J call TRBJ1-3; a weak D match, TRBD1 (6 bases). Per germline, CDR1 SGHTA and CDR2 FQGNSA. This CDR3 comprises 14 residues. Between the trimmed V and J ends, which lost 4 bases and 4 bases, there was a span of 11 bases.

This chain links TRBV7-2 with TRBJ2-2; TRBD1 matches at 7 bases. CDR1 and CDR2 from the germline V gene are SGHTA and FQGNSA. This CDR3 has 15 residues. With 5 bases clipped from V and 4 bases from J, the junction kept 7 bases outside the gene matches. CDR3 sequence: CASSRRQGSTGELFF. In DNA form, the CDR3 reads TGTGCCAGCAGCCGCCGACAGGGTTCCACCGGGGAGCTGTTTTTT.

V gene TRBV5-1 combines with J gene TRBJ2-3; 7 bases match TRBD1. The CDR3 has 15 amino acids. Trimming took 5 bases from V and 3 from J; bases not matched to a gene: 9. Germline CDR1 SGHRS, CDR2 YFSETQ. The CDR3 here is CASRSGGIRTDTQYF. The CDR3 nucleotides are TGCGCCAGCAGATCAGGGGGAATAAGAACAGATACGCAGTATTTT.

The chain employs TRBV6-6 and TRBJ1-5; no reliable D call. This CDR3 spans 14 amino acids. The germline V gene has CDR1 MNHNY and CDR2 SVGAGI (reference sequence). V was pared by 6 bases and J by 3 bases, with 12 bases between. The chain's CDR3 is CASRPGGINQPQHF. The DNA of the CDR3 is TGTGCCAGCAGGCCCGGCGGGATCAATCAGCCCCAGCATTTT.

V and J are TRBV7-3 and TRBJ1-6, with D maybe TRBD1 (5 bases). CDR3 length: 14 amino acids. Germline-derived CDR1 and CDR2 are SGHTA and FQGTGA. Trimming shortened V by 7 bases and J by 6 bases, and 13 bases separated the two germline ends. DNA of the CDR3: TGTGCCAGCACCCCAATGGGGCTTAATTCACCCCTCCACTTT. As protein: CASTPMGLNSPLHF.

The chain carries TRBV5-6 and TRBJ2-3; TRBD2 aligns across 9 bases. CDR1 is SGHDT and CDR2 is YYEEEE in the germline V gene. This CDR3 has 17 amino acids. V trimming: 2 bases; J trimming: 7 bases; junction bases outside the gene matches: 14. The CDR3 region has the DNA TGTGCCAGCAGCTTATTGGGGTTCGCGGCGGGGGGGAATACGCAGTATTTT. It specifies CASSLLGFAAGGNTQYF.

The V call is TRBV7-2, the J call TRBJ1-2; 11 nucleotides agree with TRBD1. CDR3 length: 15 residues. Trimming took 5 bases from V and 7 from J; bases not matched to a gene: 9. Germline values: CDR1 SGHTA, CDR2 FQGNSA. The CDR3, as DNA: TGTGCCAGCAGCAGTAGAGGACAGGGGGCCGTTGGCTACACCTTC. This encodes CASSSRGQGAVGYTF.

The chain carries TRBV5-1 and TRBJ2-7, with D possibly being TRBD2 (5 bases). There are 13 residues in the CDR3. CDR1 and CDR2 (germline): SGHRS, YFSETQ. With 4 bases removed from V and 6 bases from J, the gap between germline ends came to 14 bases. The CDR3 reads CASSPIQAGEQYF. The CDR3 DNA is TGCGCCAGCAGCCCGATTCAGGCGGGCGAGCAGTACTTC.